The 16 T cell receptor beta chains listed next were all sequenced from one sample in a study of cytomegalovirus exposure and HLA in healthy donors. Primers: 60 Vbeta forward and 13 Jbeta reverse. Profiling relied on immunoSEQ multiplex PCR, and the TCRdb table lists in-frame clones only, not all of them. The sample records tens of thousands of clones, just under 80% being singletons. Sequencing was carried out using PBMCs. All receptors derive from a man in his thirties or forties in good health and CMV-seronegative.

The chain carries TRBV30 and TRBJ1-2; TRBD1 matches at 12 bases. The germline CDR1 and CDR2 sequences are GTSNPN and SVGIG (reference sequence). Germline trimming cut 1 base from V and 8 bases from J; bases unmatched to any gene: 5. CDR3 length equals 14 residues. CDR3 bases: TGTGCCTGGAGTGGGGGACAGGGGGCGCGGGGCTACACCTTC. Protein product: CAWSGGQGARGYTF.

This clone was found a few times. The rearrangement links TRBV6-5 to TRBJ2-7, with D possibly matching TRBD2 (5 bases). The CDR3 has 14 residues. From germline, CDR1 is MNHEY and CDR2 SVGAGI. The V and J ends lost 0 bases and 1 base respectively, with 7 bases between them. The CDR3 DNA is TGTGCCAGCAGTTACTCCGGGGTTTCCTACGAGCAGTACTTC. This sequence encodes CASSYSGVSYEQYF.

The genes are TRBV2 and TRBJ1-2; D is ambiguous. The germline CDR1 and CDR2 sequences are SNHLY and FYNNEI. The CDR3 totals 14 residues. V was trimmed by 4 bases and J by 8 bases, leaving 17 bases between them. CDR3 residues: CASSGLLTYQGYTF. The CDR3 nucleotides read TGTGCCAGCAGTGGACTACTGACCTATCAGGGCTACACCTTC.

This chain uses TRBV19 with TRBJ2-3; TRBD2 aligns across 11 bases. CDR3 length: 16 amino acids. Germline V gives CDR1 LNHDA, CDR2 SQIVND (reference sequence). With 5 bases clipped from V and 2 bases from J, the junction kept 6 bases outside the gene matches. CDR3 sequence: CASSRRTSGYTDTQYF. The CDR3 DNA reads as TGTGCCAGTAGTCGCAGGACTAGCGGGTACACAGATACGCAGTATTTT. The full variable domain, its missing parts supplied by reference TRBV19 and TRBJ2-3, is DGGITQSPKYLFRKEGQNVTLSCEQNLNHDAMYWYRQDPGQGLRLIYYSQIVNDFQKGDIAEGYSVSREKKESFPLTVTSAQKNPTAFYLCASSRRTSGYTDTQYFGPGTRLTVL.

This clone is a singleton in its sample. The CDR3 DNA is TGTGCCAGCAGCACAAATCGGGGGGCCAGTATCTCGCAGTTCTTC. It specifies CASSTNRGASISQFF. The chain recombines TRBV11-2 with TRBJ2-1; possible D gene TRBD2, 7 bases. Trimming pared 5 bases from V and 12 bases from J, leaving 23 bases between. From germline, CDR1 is SGHAT and CDR2 FQNNGV. The CDR3 sequence is 15 residues long.

The gene calls are TRBV30 and TRBJ1-1; no firm D call. The V and J ends lost 5 bases and 2 bases respectively, with 12 bases between them. CDR1 and CDR2 from the germline V gene are GTSNPN and SVGIG (reference sequence). CDR3 length: 13 residues. Written as DNA, the CDR3 is TGTGCCTGGGGATTACAGATAAACACTGAAGCTTTCTTT. This encodes CAWGLQINTEAFF.

This chain joins TRBV10-3 and TRBJ2-1; D remains ambiguous. The CDR3 covers 12 residues. In germline, CDR1 is ENHRY, CDR2 SYGVKD. V gave up 6 bases and J gave up 5 bases, with 8 bases separating them. DNA for the CDR3: TGTGCCATCAGCGATAGCAACAATGAGCAGTTCTTC. Translated: CAISDSNNEQFF.

The rearrangement links TRBV7-7 to TRBJ1-1; the match to TRBD1 covers 11 bases. The J segment lost 5 bases and the V segment lost 5 bases, leaving 7 bases of the junction unmatched. The CDR3 spans 15 residues. From germline, CDR1 is SSHAT and CDR2 FNYEAQ (reference sequence). DNA for the CDR3: TGTGCCAGCAGCCCAGGGACAGGGGGGAGTACTGAAGCTTTCTTT. It specifies CASSPGTGGSTEAFF.

This chain connects TRBV30 to TRBJ2-5; possibly TRBD1 for D (6 bases). The germline V and J ends were trimmed by 5 bases and 7 bases, with 20 bases remaining between them. Germline assignment: CDR1 GTSNPN and CDR2 SVGIG (reference sequence). The CDR3 contains 14 residues. The CDR3 loop reads CAWGLDGTRGTQYF. The CDR3, as DNA: TGTGCCTGGGGTCTGGATGGGACCAGGGGGACCCAGTACTTC.

This clone was counted only a few times. CDR3 in DNA: TGCGCCAGCAGCCAGGGGCGGGGCAATGAGCAGTTCTTC. Its translation: CASSQGRGNEQFF. The rearrangement links TRBV4-3 to TRBJ2-1; tentative D call: TRBD2 (6 bases). Germline V lookup: CDR1 LGHNA, CDR2 YSLEER. V gave up 3 bases and J gave up 6 bases, with 9 bases separating them. The CDR3 covers 13 residues.

This chain links TRBV5-6 with TRBJ2-7, with TRBD1 matching over 7 bases. Trimming cost V 5 bases and J 2 bases; bases outside gene matches: 10. CDR3 size: 15 residues. CDR1 is SGHDT and CDR2 is YYEEEE in the germline V gene. This CDR3 reads CASSLTSGQPYEQYF. DNA for the CDR3: TGTGCCAGCAGTTTGACCTCGGGACAGCCCTACGAGCAGTACTTC. The entire variable domain, with the rest obtained from reference TRBV5-6 and TRBJ2-7, is as follows: DAGVTQSPTHLIKTRGQQVTLRCSPKSGHDTVSWYQQALGQGPQFIFQYYEEEERQRGNFPDRFSGHQFPNYSSELNVNALLLGDSALYLCASSLTSGQPYEQYFGPGTRLTVT.

V gene TRBV27 combines with J gene TRBJ2-7; D might be TRBD2 (5 bases). The germline V gene has CDR1 MNHEY and CDR2 SMNVEV (reference sequence). The CDR3 length is 12 residues. V was trimmed by 3 bases and J by 4 bases, leaving 7 bases between them. CDR3 nucleotides: TGTGCCAGCAGTTTTCCGGGGTACGAGCAGTACTTC. Translation: CASSFPGYEQYF.

The chain has TRBV6-5 and TRBJ2-1; TRBD2 agrees at 8 bases. The germline gives CDR1 MNHEY, CDR2 SVGAGI. Unmatched junction bases numbered 2, after V lost 2 bases and J lost 2 bases. The CDR3 contains 15 residues. The CDR3, as DNA: TGTGCCAGCAGTTACCAGCGGGGGCCCTACAATGAGCAGTTCTTC. Translating gives CASSYQRGPYNEQFF.

J is TRBJ2-5 and V is TRBV5-1; 10 nucleotides line up with TRBD1. V lost 4 bases, J lost 2 bases, and 8 bases stayed unmatched. Germline V gene data show CDR1 as SGHRS and CDR2 as YFSETQ. The CDR3 is 16 amino acids. The CDR3 loop reads CASSPGQGIGQETQYF. The CDR3 region has the DNA TGCGCCAGCAGCCCGGGACAGGGGATAGGTCAAGAGACCCAGTACTTC.

This clone was seen just once. DNA for the CDR3: TGCGCCAGCAGCTTCACAGGGGGCCTAGATACGCAGTATTTT. Protein: CASSFTGGLDTQYF. The genes are TRBV5-1 and TRBJ2-3, with TRBD1 identical over 9 bases. CDR1 is SGHRS and CDR2 is YFSETQ in the germline V gene. J gave up 5 bases and V 2 bases, and 3 bases lay outside the gene matches. The CDR3 contains 14 residues.

This chain links TRBV18 with TRBJ1-5, with TRBD1 matching 7 bases. CDR1 and CDR2 from the germline V gene are KGHSH and LQKENI. The CDR3 loop spans 14 amino acids. The trim removed 4 bases at V and 2 bases at J, leaving 2 bases unmatched. The CDR3: CASSRQGGNQPQHF. The DNA for the CDR3 is TGTGCCAGCTCACGACAGGGAGGCAATCAGCCCCAGCATTTT.